This T cell receptor (beta chain) was recorded in a study of T cell responses to AZD1222 COVID-19 vaccine. Regarding the study as a whole: The peak T cell response came first, and repertoires were sampled only after it. Spike-specific TCRs gained breadth and depth after people received two AZD1222 doses. The sample set comprised mostly white British donors with more females, and clonal diversity was possibly underestimated.

As concerns this clone: Its antigen remains unknown.

Germline V gene data show CDR1 as LNHDA and CDR2 as SQIVND (reference sequence). Trimming at V came to 7 bases and at J to 6 bases, leaving 2 bases not matched to a gene. The CDR3 loop spans 13 amino acids. Profiled with immunoSEQ multiplex PCR; TCRdb holds only in-frame clones, not every one. This table has about 60,000 clones, approximately 86% appearing once. Material: peripheral blood, obtained 28 days after the second AZD1222 dose. The TCR originated in an adult who received the AZD1222 COVID-19 vaccine. This chain joins TRBV19 and TRBJ1-6; 8 positions match TRBD1. CDR3 in amino acids: CASNDRGNSPLHF. The CDR3 nucleotides read TGTGCCAGTAATGACAGGGGTAATTCACCCCTCCACTTT.